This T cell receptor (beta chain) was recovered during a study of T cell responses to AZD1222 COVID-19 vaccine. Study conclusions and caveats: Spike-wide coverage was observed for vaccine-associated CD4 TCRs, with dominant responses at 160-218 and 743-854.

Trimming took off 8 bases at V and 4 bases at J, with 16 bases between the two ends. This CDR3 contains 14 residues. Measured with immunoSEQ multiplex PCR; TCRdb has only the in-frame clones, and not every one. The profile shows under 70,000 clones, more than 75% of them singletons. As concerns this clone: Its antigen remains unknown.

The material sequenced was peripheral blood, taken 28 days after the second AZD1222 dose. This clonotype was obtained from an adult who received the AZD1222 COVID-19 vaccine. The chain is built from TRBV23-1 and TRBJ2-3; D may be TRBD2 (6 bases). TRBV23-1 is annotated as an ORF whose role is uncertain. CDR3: CASVGAGGADTQYF. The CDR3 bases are TGCGCCAGCGTCGGCGCAGGAGGGGCAGATACGCAGTATTTT.